The 5 T cell receptor beta chains reported below all come from one sample, sequenced in a study of CD8 T cells in Susac syndrome. Reverse transcription of 0.5 to 1 ug RNA was carried out with random hexamers. TCRdb used MiXCR to reprocess the immunoSEQ multiplex PCR reads, holding one entry per CDR3 protein. This repertoire shows a few hundred thousand distinct CDR3 sequences, 85% found once; its top ten account for 0.21%. The source material was CD8+ T cells from PBMCs. The receptors stem from a human donor with multiple sclerosis.

The table lists this clonotype with a count of one. V and J are TRBV29-1 and TRBJ1-4; the D gene is possibly TRBD1 (5 bases). V lost 3 bases and J lost 0, with 8 bases in between. This CDR3 spans 14 amino acids. Germline V gives CDR1 SQVTM, CDR2 ANQGSEA. The DNA for the CDR3 is TGCAGCGTTGAGACGACAGCAACTAATGAAAAACTGTTTTTT. Protein sequence: CSVETTATNEKLFF.

The rearrangement links TRBV7-9 to TRBJ2-1, with a possible D match to TRBD2 (5 bases). Germline CDR1 reads SEHNR; CDR2 reads FQNEAQ (reference sequence). This CDR3 spans 15 amino acids. V lost 1 base and J 5 bases, leaving 12 bases between the germline ends. The CDR3 nucleotides are TGTGCCAGCAGCTTAGTGGTAGCAGCGGACAATGAGCAGTTCTTC. This codes for CASSLVVAADNEQFF.

This sequence joins TRBV30 and TRBJ1-3, with D hard to call. The V end was cut by 4 bases, the J end by 4 bases, with 5 bases between. The CDR3 is made up of 11 amino acids. CDR1 is GTSNPN, CDR2 SVGIG, per germline (reference sequence). CDR3: CAWTGGNTIYF. The CDR3 nucleotides read TGTGCCTGGACTGGGGGAAACACCATATATTTT.

The genes are TRBV3-1 and TRBJ2-2, with D perhaps given as TRBD1 or TRBD2 (5 bases each). V was pared by 3 bases and J by 0 bases, with 17 bases between. Looked up from germline, CDR1 is LGHDT and CDR2 is YNNKEL (reference sequence). This CDR3 has 18 residues. The CDR3 DNA sequence: TGTGCCAGCAGCCAGGGTCTACCCGGGACCTCGAACACCGGGGAGCTGTTTTTT. This encodes CASSQGLPGTSNTGELFF.

This chain connects TRBV4-3 to TRBJ2-1; weak D call: TRBD2 (5 bases). Germline CDR1 reads LGHNA; CDR2 reads YSLEER. CDR3 length equals 14 residues. The V end lost 0 bases, the J end lost 9 bases, and 12 bases lay between the germline ends. CDR3 residues: CASSQDGEGSEQFF. Here the CDR3 DNA reads TGCGCCAGCAGCCAAGATGGCGAGGGTAGTGAGCAGTTCTTC.